This T cell receptor (beta chain) derives from a study of graft-versus-host responses after intestinal transplantation. Whole-study context: Each recipient received anti-thymocyte globulin induction, then tacrolimus and steroids for three to four years.

Trimming at V came to 6 bases and at J to 6 bases, leaving 3 bases not matched to a gene. Germline-derived CDR1 and CDR2 are SNHLY and FYNNEI. The CDR3 totals 14 residues. Points on this clone: Its antigen is not identified.

The repertoire was sequenced with immunoSEQ multiplex PCR; TCRdb's copy has only in-frame clones and lacks some. Of about 86,000 clones in the sample, about 87% are singletons; the top ten hold more than 0.25%. This TCR came from a human donor who was the organ donor for an intestinal transplant. The specimen was unstimulated CD4+ T cells sorted from spleen or lymph node cells, collected before transplant. J is TRBJ2-3 and V is TRBV2; 13 positions agree with TRBD2. The CDR3 coding sequence is TGTGCCAGCAGGACTAGCGGGGGGCCGGATACGCAGTATTTT. Translation gives CASRTSGGPDTQYF.